The source of this T cell receptor (beta chain) is a study of blood T cell repertoires in COVID-19. In the study overall: Sources were T cells, B-cell-depleted T cells, or PBMCs; the material itself was cDNA or gDNA.

The method was immunoSEQ multiplex PCR; TCRdb's version includes in-frame clones alone and lacks a portion of them. The repertoire holds about 180,000 clones, about nine tenths seen once, with around 1.6% in the top ten. Sequences were obtained from peripheral blood. This receptor was identified in a woman aged 45-59 years with acute or convalescent COVID-19.

The CDR3 nucleotides are TGTGCCAGCAGCTTGGACAGGTACTACGAGCAGTACTTC. Translation gives CASSLDRYYEQYF. The chain joins TRBV7-3 to TRBJ2-7; 7 bases agree with TRBD1. The CDR3 length is 13 residues. The germline V gene encodes CDR1 SGHTA and CDR2 FQGTGA. Trimming cost V 3 bases and J 3 bases; bases outside gene matches: 2.